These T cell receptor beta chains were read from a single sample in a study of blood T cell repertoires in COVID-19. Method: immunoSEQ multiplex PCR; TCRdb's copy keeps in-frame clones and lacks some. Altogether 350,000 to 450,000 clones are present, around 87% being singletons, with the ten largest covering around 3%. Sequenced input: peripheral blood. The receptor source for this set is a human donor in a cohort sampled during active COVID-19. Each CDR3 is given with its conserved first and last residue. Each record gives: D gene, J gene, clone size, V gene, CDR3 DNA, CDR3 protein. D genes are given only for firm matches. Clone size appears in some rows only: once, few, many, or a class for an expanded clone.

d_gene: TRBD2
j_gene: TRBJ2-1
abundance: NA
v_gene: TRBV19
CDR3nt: TGTGCCAGCCGAAACGGGGGGGGCCCGGGCTACAATGAGCAGTTCTTC
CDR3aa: CASRNGGGPGYNEQFF

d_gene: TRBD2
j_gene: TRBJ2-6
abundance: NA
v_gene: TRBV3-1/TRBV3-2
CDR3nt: TGTGCCAGCAGCCAAGAAAGCCTAGCGGGGGCCCTCTCTGGGGCCAACGTCCTGACTTTC
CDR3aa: CASSQESLAGALSGANVLTF

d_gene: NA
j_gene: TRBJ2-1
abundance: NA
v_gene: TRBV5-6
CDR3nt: TGTGCCAGCAGCCCTGGACTACACTCCTACAATGAGCAGTTCTTC
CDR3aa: CASSPGLHSYNEQFF

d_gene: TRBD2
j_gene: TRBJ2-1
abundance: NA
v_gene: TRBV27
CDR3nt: TGTGCCAGCAGTTCGCCTAGCGGGAGTAACAATGAGCAGTTCTTC
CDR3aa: CASSSPSGSNNEQFF

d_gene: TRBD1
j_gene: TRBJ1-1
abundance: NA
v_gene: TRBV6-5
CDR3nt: TGTGCCAGTGTTAGGGACAGGGGAGGGAACACTGAAGCTTTCTTT
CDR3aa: CASVRDRGGNTEAFF

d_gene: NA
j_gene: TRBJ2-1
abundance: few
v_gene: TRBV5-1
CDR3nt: TGCGCCAGCAGCTTGGGGATACAGTATTCCTACAATGAGCAGTTCTTC
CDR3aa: CASSLGIQYSYNEQFF

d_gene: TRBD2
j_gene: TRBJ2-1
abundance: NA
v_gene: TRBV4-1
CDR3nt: TGCGCCAGCAGCCAAGGGGGGGGGAATGAGCAGTTCTTC
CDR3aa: CASSQGGGNEQFF

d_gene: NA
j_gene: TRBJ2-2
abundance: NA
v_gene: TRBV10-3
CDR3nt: TGTGCCATCAGTGAAGGTCAGGGGAACACCGGGGAGCTGTTTTTT
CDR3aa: CAISEGQGNTGELFF

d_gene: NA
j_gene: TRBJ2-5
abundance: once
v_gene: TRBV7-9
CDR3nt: TGTGCCAGCAGCTCCTCAGGGGTTTACCTAGGGGAGACCCAGTACTTC
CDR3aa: CASSSSGVYLGETQYF

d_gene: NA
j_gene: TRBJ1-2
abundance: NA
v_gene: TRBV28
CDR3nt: TGTGCCAGCAGTTCCCCAGGGGTCGGCTACACCTTC
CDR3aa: CASSSPGVGYTF

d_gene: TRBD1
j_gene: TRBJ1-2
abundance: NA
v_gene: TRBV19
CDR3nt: TGTGCCAGTATAGGGACAGGGCATGGCTACACCTTC
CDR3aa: CASIGTGHGYTF

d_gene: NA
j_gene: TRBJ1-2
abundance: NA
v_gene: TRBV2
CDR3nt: TGTGCCAGCAGTGAACGTGGAGTCTATGGCTACACCTTC
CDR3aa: CASSERGVYGYTF

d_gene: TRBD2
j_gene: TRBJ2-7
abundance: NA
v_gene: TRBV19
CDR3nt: TGTGCCAGTAGGGGGACCCGACTAGCGGGGTCCTACGAGCAGTACTTC
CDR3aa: CASRGTRLAGSYEQYF

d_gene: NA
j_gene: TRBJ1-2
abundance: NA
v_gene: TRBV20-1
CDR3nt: TGCAGTGCTCGTGACACTTACTATGGCTACACCTTC
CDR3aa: CSARDTYYGYTF

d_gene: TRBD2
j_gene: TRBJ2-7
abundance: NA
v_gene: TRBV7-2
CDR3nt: TGTGCCAGCAGCCCCCGGGGGAGCGGGGGTGTCTACGAGCAGTACTTC
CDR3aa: CASSPRGSGGVYEQYF

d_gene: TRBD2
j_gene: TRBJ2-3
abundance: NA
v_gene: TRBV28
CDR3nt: TGTGCCAGCAGTTTGACTAGCGGGAGTTTCGCAGATACGCAGTATTTT
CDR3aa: CASSLTSGSFADTQYF

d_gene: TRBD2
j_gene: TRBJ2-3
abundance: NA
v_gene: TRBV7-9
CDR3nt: TGTGCCAGCAGCCGAGGGCTAGCGGGAACAGATACGCAGTATTTT
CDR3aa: CASSRGLAGTDTQYF

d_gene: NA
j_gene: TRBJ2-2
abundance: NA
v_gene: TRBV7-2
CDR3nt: TGTGCCAGCAGGAGGACATCGAACACCGGGGAGCTGTTTTTT
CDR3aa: CASRRTSNTGELFF

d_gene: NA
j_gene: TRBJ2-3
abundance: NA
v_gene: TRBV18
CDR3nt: TGTGCCAGCTTTCCCGGGAGTAGGCCAGATACGCAGTATTTT
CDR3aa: CASFPGSRPDTQYF

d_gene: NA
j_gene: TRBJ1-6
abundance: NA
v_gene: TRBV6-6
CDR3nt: TGTGCCAGCAGTCTCCCCGACAGGAACTCCTATAATTCACCCCTCCACTTT
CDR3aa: CASSLPDRNSYNSPLHF

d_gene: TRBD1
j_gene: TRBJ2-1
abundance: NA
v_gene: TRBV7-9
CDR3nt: TGTGCCAGCAGCCCTAGGACAGGGGGCCGGTACAATGAGCAGTTCTTC
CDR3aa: CASSPRTGGRYNEQFF

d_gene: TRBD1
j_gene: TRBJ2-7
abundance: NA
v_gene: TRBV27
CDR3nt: TGTGCCAGCAGTCTTCGGGACAGGGTAGGCCGGCAGTACTTC
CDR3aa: CASSLRDRVGRQYF

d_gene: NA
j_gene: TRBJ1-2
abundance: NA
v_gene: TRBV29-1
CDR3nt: TGCAGCGTTGGGGAGGGTGAGGGCTATGGCTACACCTTC
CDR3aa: CSVGEGEGYGYTF

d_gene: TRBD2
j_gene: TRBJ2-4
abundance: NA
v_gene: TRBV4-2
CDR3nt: TGTGCCAGCAGCCAAAAACAGGGGATGGCGGGAGGGATCAAAAACATTCAGTACTTC
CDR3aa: CASSQKQGMAGGIKNIQYF

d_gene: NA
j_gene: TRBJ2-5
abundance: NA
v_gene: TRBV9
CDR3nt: TGTGCCAGCAGCGTAGGAACCGTTGAGGAGACCCAGTACTTC
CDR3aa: CASSVGTVEETQYF

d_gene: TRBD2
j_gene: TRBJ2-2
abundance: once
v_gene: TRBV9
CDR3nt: TGTGCCAGCACCGGCTCGACTAGCGGGGGGGTAAACACCGGGGAGCTGTTTTTT
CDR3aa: CASTGSTSGGVNTGELFF

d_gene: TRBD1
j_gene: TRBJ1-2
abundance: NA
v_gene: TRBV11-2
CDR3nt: TGTGCCAGCAGCGTATACAGGGGAGTGAGCTATGGCTACACCTTC
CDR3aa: CASSVYRGVSYGYTF